The 18 T cell receptor beta chains below all came from one sample that was sequenced in a study of T cells in narcolepsy (dated by TCRdb to about 2018). Preparation of the library involved the immunoSEQ multiplex PCR assay. Imported from immuneACCESS, the table was reduced by TCRdb to in-frame sequences with V and J called. These copies leave out some clones; in studies compared against another copy, an unresolved V gene accounts for under half, and the cause of the remainder is not known. This sample holds 30,000 to 35,000 clones; roughly 87% were observed only once. The ten largest account for 0.83% of the sample. Sequences were obtained from CD45RA- memory CD4+ T cells from PBMCs. The sample's cell subset or site label, decoded: memory T cells sorted ex vivo from peripheral blood. These receptors were obtained from a human donor with narcolepsy.

The rearrangement joins TRBV7-2 to TRBJ2-1; 15 bases align to TRBD2. Germline V gene lookup returns CDR1 SGHTA and CDR2 FQGNSA. The CDR3 has 16 residues. V trimming: 5 bases; J trimming: 9 bases; junction bases outside the gene matches: 8. The CDR3 DNA reads TGTGCCAGCAGCCTCCGGACTAGCGGGGGGGCGTCTGAGCAGTTCTTC. Encoded protein: CASSLRTSGGASEQFF. Full variable domain (missing parts from reference TRBV7-2 and TRBJ2-1): GAGVSQSPSNKVTEKGKDVELRCDPISGHTALYWYRQSLGQGLEFLIYFQGNSAPDKSGLPSDRFSAERTGGSVSTLTIQRTQQEDSAVYLCASSLRTSGGASEQFFGPGTRLTVL.

This clone occurred a few times. V usage is TRBV7-2 and J usage is TRBJ2-7; D gene ambiguous. The germline gives CDR1 SGHTA, CDR2 FQGNSA. Trimming removed 1 base from V and 7 bases from J, with 14 bases in between. The CDR3 length is 14 residues. Here the CDR3 reads CASSLGITANEQYF. The CDR3 DNA sequence: TGTGCCAGCAGCTTAGGAATAACGGCGAATGAGCAGTACTTC.

The chain uses TRBV27 and TRBJ2-3; D could derive from TRBD1 or TRBD2 (6 bases each). Deletions cut 1 base from V and 9 bases from J, with 8 bases between. CDR3 length: 12 amino acids. Germline-derived CDR1 and CDR2 are MNHEY and SMNVEV (reference sequence). The DNA of the CDR3 is TGTGCCAGCAGTTTATACGGGGGCACGCAGTATTTT. Amino acids: CASSLYGGTQYF.

This sequence joins TRBV27 and TRBJ2-1, with TRBD2 matching 8 bases. The CDR3 has 16 amino acids. Germline-derived CDR1 and CDR2 are MNHEY and SMNVEV (reference sequence). J was trimmed by 8 bases and V by 0 bases; bases with no gene match: 9. In DNA form, the CDR3 reads TGTGCCAGCAGTTTATCGGGGAGCGGGAGAGCATATGAGCAGTTCTTC. It is translated as CASSLSGSGRAYEQFF.

The chain uses TRBV28 and TRBJ2-3, with D hard to call. This CDR3 contains 12 residues. V shed 6 bases and J shed 2 bases, with 6 bases lying between them. The germline V gene encodes CDR1 MDHEN and CDR2 SYDVKM. CDR3 sequence reads: CASRTYTDTQYF. The CDR3 DNA is TGTGCCAGCAGAACCTACACAGATACGCAGTATTTT.

This chain uses TRBV5-4 with TRBJ2-3; 7 nucleotides align to TRBD2. Trimming took 0 bases from V and 0 from J; bases not matched to a gene: 4. The germline V gene encodes CDR1 SGHNT and CDR2 YYREEE (reference sequence). The CDR3 has 16 residues. The CDR3 sequence is CASSLVVGGSTDTQYF. DNA of the CDR3: TGTGCCAGCAGCTTGGTAGTGGGGGGGAGCACAGATACGCAGTATTTT.

The chain has TRBV5-1 and TRBJ1-1; tentatively, D is TRBD1 (6 bases). Germline-derived CDR1 and CDR2 are SGHRS and YFSETQ. This CDR3 is built from 14 residues. The V end was cut by 4 bases, the J end by 4 bases, with 14 bases between. CDR3 nucleotide sequence: TGCGCCAGCAGCGGGGGACATTTGGGCACTGAAGCTTTCTTT. Its protein is CASSGGHLGTEAFF.

The CDR3 DNA follows: TGTGCCAGCAGTAACGGGGGCCCTGGAAACACCATATATTTT. It translates to CASSNGGPGNTIYF. The genes are TRBV28 and TRBJ1-3; a weak D match, TRBD1 (6 bases). The CDR3 covers 14 residues. Germline values: CDR1 MDHEN, CDR2 SYDVKM. The V end was cut by 5 bases, the J end by 2 bases, with 10 bases between.

The V and J genes are TRBV7-2 and TRBJ1-1; 7 bases are a match to TRBD1. The CDR3 runs to 15 residues. The germline V gene has CDR1 SGHTA and CDR2 FQGNSA. Trimming took 3 bases from V and 1 from J; bases not matched to a gene: 5. Written as DNA, the CDR3 is TGTGCCAGCAGCTTCCGACAGGGTTGGAACACTGAAGCTTTCTTT. Its protein is CASSFRQGWNTEAFF.

The count of this clone is one. The chain couples TRBV5-1 to TRBJ2-7; weak D call: TRBD2 (5 bases). The germline V gene has CDR1 SGHRS and CDR2 YFSETQ. With 4 bases removed from V and 0 bases from J, the gap between germline ends came to 11 bases. The CDR3 is 14 amino acids. The CDR3: CASSPPRGSYEQYF. For the CDR3, the DNA is TGCGCCAGCAGCCCCCCCCGGGGCTCCTACGAGCAGTACTTC.

This clone was observed a few times. The chain combines TRBV5-6 with TRBJ2-7; TRBD2 matches 8 bases. This CDR3 spans 15 amino acids. V shed 4 bases and J 0 bases; nucleotides not matched to a gene: 6. Germline V gene sequence: CDR1 SGHDT, CDR2 YYEEEE. The CDR3 nucleotides read TGTGCCAGCAGCCTACTAGCGGATAGCTCCTACGAGCAGTACTTC. It yields the protein CASSLLADSSYEQYF.

The rearrangement links TRBV28 to TRBJ1-2; 8 bases line up with TRBD1. Trimming took 1 base from V and 2 from J; bases not matched to a gene: 3. The germline gives CDR1 MDHEN, CDR2 SYDVKM. CDR3 length: 15 residues. The CDR3 bases are TGTGCCAGCAGTTTATTTTACAGGGGGAACTATGGCTACACCTTC. Amino acid sequence: CASSLFYRGNYGYTF.

This sequence joins TRBV14 and TRBJ1-1; tentatively, D is TRBD1 (5 bases). The V gene's germline CDR1 is SGHDN and CDR2 FVKESK. The CDR3 consists of 14 residues. Trimming left V 1 base short and J 4 bases short, with 10 bases between. The CDR3 region has the DNA TGTGCCAGCAGCCAAGTTGCGGGGGGCACTGAAGCTTTCTTT. Translation gives CASSQVAGGTEAFF. Variable domain in full (rest from reference TRBV14 and TRBJ1-1): EAGVTQFPSHSVIEKGQTVTLRCDPISGHDNLYWYRRVMGKEIKFLLHFVKESKQDESGMPNNRFLAERTGGTYSTLKVQPAELEDSGVYFCASSQVAGGTEAFFGQGTRLTVV.

This rearrangement joins TRBV5-6 to TRBJ1-5; D remains ambiguous. V lost 0 bases, J lost 4 bases, and 5 bases lay in between. Germline CDR1 reads SGHDT; CDR2 reads YYEEEE. The CDR3 is 13 amino acids. CDR3 sequence (DNA): TGTGCCAGCAGCTTGGGGATAAATCAGCCCCAGCATTTT. Amino acids: CASSLGINQPQHF. Supplemented by reference TRBV5-6 and TRBJ1-5, the full variable domain reads DAGVTQSPTHLIKTRGQQVTLRCSPKSGHDTVSWYQQALGQGPQFIFQYYEEEERQRGNFPDRFSGHQFPNYSSELNVNALLLGDSALYLCASSLGINQPQHFGDGTRLSIL.

The chain recombines TRBV7-8 with TRBJ1-2; possible D gene TRBD1, 5 bases. This CDR3 contains 16 residues. Looked up from germline, CDR1 is SGHVS and CDR2 is FQNEAQ. The V end was cut by 0 bases, the J end by 4 bases, with 15 bases between. The DNA of the CDR3 is TGTGCCAGCAGCTTAGCTCAGGGAAACAGTGGCTATGGCTACACCTTC. Translated, it gives CASSLAQGNSGYGYTF.

The chain recombines TRBV11-2 with TRBJ1-1, with D possibly matching TRBD1 (5 bases). V lost 1 base and J lost 4, with 13 bases in between. Per the germline V gene, CDR1 is SGHAT and CDR2 is FQNNGV. The CDR3 totals 15 residues. The CDR3 DNA reads as TGTGCCAGCAGCTTAGTGGGGGGATCGGGCACTGAAGCTTTCTTT. Encoded protein: CASSLVGGSGTEAFF.

The chain recombines TRBV7-6 with TRBJ1-6, with unresolved D. There are 13 residues in the CDR3. V lost 4 bases and J 5 bases, leaving 6 bases between the germline ends. Germline CDR1 reads SGHVS; CDR2 reads FNYEAQ. CDR3 nucleotides: TGTGCCAGCAGCTCAGTGAATAATTCACCCCTCCACTTT. Its protein is CASSSVNNSPLHF.

Here the CDR3 reads CASSMATGGVSGYTF. As DNA, the CDR3 is TGTGCCAGTAGTATGGCGACAGGGGGCGTCTCTGGCTACACCTTC. The gene calls are TRBV19 and TRBJ1-2, with 10 positions matching TRBD1. This CDR3 has 15 amino acids. CDR1 is LNHDA, CDR2 SQIVND, per germline (reference sequence). V gave up 3 bases and J gave up 7 bases; unmatched junction bases: 8.